The rows below give T cell receptor beta chains drawn from one sample of a study of spatial heterogeneity in lung cancer. MiXCR, applied by TCRdb to the 5' RACE reads, yields one record per CDR3 protein. This table has 17,000 or so distinct CDR3 sequences, approximately 9.1% appearing once. Sequenced material: PBMCs, taken at follow-up. The receptors were sampled from a female donor with early-stage non-small cell lung cancer. CDR3s include the opening cysteine and the closing phenylalanine or tryptophan. D genes are given only for firm matches. The size field is filled for only some rows; it gives once, few, many or a size class.

CDR3 length: 14
J gene: TRBJ2-7
D gene: NA
V gene: TRBV28
clone size: many
CDR3 protein: CASSFTGLSYEQYF
CDR3 DNA: TGTGCCAGCAGTTTCACAGGGCTCTCCTACGAGCAGTACTTC

CDR3 length: 15
J gene: TRBJ1-4
D gene: NA
V gene: TRBV12-3/TRBV12-4
clone size: many
CDR3 protein: CASSLEARINEKLFF
CDR3 DNA: TGTGCCAGCAGTTTAGAGGCTCGGATTAATGAAAAACTGTTTTTT

CDR3 length: 15
J gene: TRBJ2-3
D gene: TRBD2
V gene: TRBV11-2
clone size: many
CDR3 protein: CASSLRTSGSGTQYF
CDR3 DNA: TGTGCCAGCAGCCTCCGGACTAGCGGGAGTGGTACGCAGTATTTT

CDR3 length: 13
J gene: TRBJ1-2
D gene: NA
V gene: TRBV12-3/TRBV12-4
clone size: many
CDR3 protein: CASAPNPYVGYTF
CDR3 DNA: TGTGCCAGCGCGCCCAACCCTTACGTTGGCTACACCTTC

CDR3 length: 13
J gene: TRBJ2-7
D gene: TRBD1
V gene: TRBV6-1
clone size: NA
CDR3 protein: CASSADRVYEQYF
CDR3 DNA: TGTGCCAGCAGTGCTGACAGGGTCTACGAGCAGTACTTC

CDR3 length: 14
J gene: TRBJ2-1
D gene: TRBD2
V gene: TRBV29-1
clone size: few
CDR3 protein: CSVRGSGGYNEQFF
CDR3 DNA: TGCAGCGTACGCGGGAGCGGGGGCTACAATGAGCAGTTCTTC

CDR3 length: 15
J gene: TRBJ2-2
D gene: TRBD1
V gene: TRBV12-3/TRBV12-4
clone size: many
CDR3 protein: CASSFNRGNTGELFF
CDR3 DNA: TGTGCCAGCAGTTTCAACAGGGGGAACACCGGGGAGCTGTTTTTT

CDR3 length: 13
J gene: TRBJ2-7
D gene: NA
V gene: TRBV28
clone size: NA
CDR3 protein: CASSFLSPSEQYF
CDR3 DNA: TGTGCCAGCAGTTTCTTGAGTCCCAGCGAGCAGTACTTC

CDR3 length: 12
J gene: TRBJ2-2
D gene: NA
V gene: TRBV5-5
clone size: many
CDR3 protein: CASSLVGGELFF
CDR3 DNA: TGTGCCAGCAGCTTGGTCGGCGGGGAGCTGTTTTTT

CDR3 length: 15
J gene: TRBJ2-5
D gene: NA
V gene: TRBV7-2
clone size: once
CDR3 protein: CASSLMARHQETQYF
CDR3 DNA: TGTGCCAGCAGCTTAATGGCTCGGCACCAAGAGACCCAGTACTTC

CDR3 length: 13
J gene: TRBJ1-2
D gene: NA
V gene: TRBV6-5
clone size: many
CDR3 protein: CASSPQANYGYTF
CDR3 DNA: TGTGCCAGCAGTCCGCAGGCTAACTATGGCTACACCTTC

CDR3 length: 13
J gene: TRBJ2-5
D gene: NA
V gene: TRBV5-1
clone size: many
CDR3 protein: CARAVGIGETQYF
CDR3 DNA: TGCGCCAGAGCGGTGGGGATAGGAGAGACCCAGTACTTC

CDR3 length: 17
J gene: TRBJ1-1
D gene: TRBD1
V gene: TRBV9
clone size: few
CDR3 protein: CASSPYRGSLMNTEAFF
CDR3 DNA: TGTGCCAGCAGCCCGTACAGGGGCTCCCTCATGAACACTGAAGCTTTCTTT

CDR3 length: 14
J gene: TRBJ2-7
D gene: NA
V gene: TRBV5-1
clone size: many
CDR3 protein: CASSSAGSDYEQYF
CDR3 DNA: TGCGCCAGCAGCTCGGCGGGCAGCGACTACGAGCAGTACTTC

CDR3 length: 13
J gene: TRBJ1-1
D gene: NA
V gene: TRBV7-2
clone size: many
CDR3 protein: CASSYGRNTEAFF
CDR3 DNA: TGTGCCAGCAGCTACGGGAGGAACACTGAAGCTTTCTTT

CDR3 length: 14
J gene: TRBJ1-5
D gene: NA
V gene: TRBV4-2
clone size: many
CDR3 protein: CASSQEWAPQPQHF
CDR3 DNA: TGTGCCAGCAGCCAAGAATGGGCACCTCAGCCCCAGCATTTT

CDR3 length: 15
J gene: TRBJ2-3
D gene: NA
V gene: TRBV4-1
clone size: many
CDR3 protein: CASSQDHPGLLAQYF
CDR3 DNA: TGCGCCAGCAGCCAAGATCACCCGGGCCTCCTAGCGCAGTATTTT

CDR3 length: 14
J gene: TRBJ2-2
D gene: NA
V gene: TRBV11-2
clone size: many
CDR3 protein: CASSFGSIAGELFF
CDR3 DNA: TGTGCCAGCAGCTTCGGGAGCATCGCTGGGGAGCTGTTTTTT

CDR3 length: 16
J gene: TRBJ2-5
D gene: NA
V gene: TRBV6-5
clone size: many
CDR3 protein: CASSYSSGMKQETQYF
CDR3 DNA: TGTGCCAGCAGTTACTCCTCAGGGATGAAGCAAGAGACCCAGTACTTC

CDR3 length: 16
J gene: TRBJ2-5
D gene: TRBD1
V gene: TRBV14
clone size: many
CDR3 protein: CASSHRTGQGIVTQYF
CDR3 DNA: TGTGCCAGCAGCCACCGCACGGGACAGGGGATTGTGACCCAGTACTTC

CDR3 length: 15
J gene: TRBJ1-1
D gene: NA
V gene: TRBV7-9
clone size: NA
CDR3 protein: CASSLTGTRSTEAFF
CDR3 DNA: TGTGCCAGCAGCTTAACAGGAACCAGGAGCACTGAAGCTTTCTTT

CDR3 length: 16
J gene: TRBJ2-5
D gene: TRBD1
V gene: TRBV4-1
clone size: NA
CDR3 protein: CASSPDGQASGRTQYF
CDR3 DNA: TGCGCCAGCAGCCCCGACGGACAGGCGTCGGGTAGGACCCAGTACTTC

CDR3 length: 13
J gene: TRBJ2-5
D gene: NA
V gene: TRBV19
clone size: NA
CDR3 protein: CASSALVGETQYF
CDR3 DNA: TGTGCCAGTAGTGCCCTGGTAGGGGAGACCCAGTACTTC

CDR3 length: 16
J gene: TRBJ2-2
D gene: TRBD1
V gene: TRBV28
clone size: NA
CDR3 protein: CASSSGDRGLIGELFF
CDR3 DNA: TGTGCCAGCAGTTCAGGGGACAGGGGGCTTATCGGGGAGCTGTTTTTT

CDR3 length: 17
J gene: TRBJ1-1
D gene: NA
V gene: TRBV5-6
clone size: few
CDR3 protein: CASSLGSRGAENTEAFF
CDR3 DNA: TGTGCCAGCAGCTTAGGGTCGAGGGGCGCTGAGAACACTGAAGCTTTCTTT

CDR3 length: 16
J gene: TRBJ2-1
D gene: NA
V gene: TRBV6-6
clone size: many
CDR3 protein: CASSYVTGRSYNEQFF
CDR3 DNA: TGTGCCAGCAGTTACGTTACGGGGAGGTCCTACAATGAGCAGTTCTTC

CDR3 length: 14
J gene: TRBJ2-7
D gene: NA
V gene: TRBV7-9
clone size: many
CDR3 protein: CASSLGAGAYEQYF
CDR3 DNA: TGTGCCAGCAGCTTAGGGGCAGGTGCCTACGAGCAGTACTTC

CDR3 length: 13
J gene: TRBJ2-1
D gene: NA
V gene: TRBV2
clone size: many
CDR3 protein: CASSELGLGGQFF
CDR3 DNA: TGTGCCAGCAGTGAGCTTGGACTCGGAGGGCAGTTCTTC

CDR3 length: 14
J gene: TRBJ2-1
D gene: NA
V gene: TRBV7-3
clone size: NA
CDR3 protein: CASSPLPGHNEQFF
CDR3 DNA: TGTGCCAGCAGCCCGCTGCCCGGACACAATGAGCAGTTCTTC

CDR3 length: 14
J gene: TRBJ2-7
D gene: TRBD2
V gene: TRBV4-1
clone size: many
CDR3 protein: CASSPTGLAGDKFF
CDR3 DNA: TGCGCCAGCAGCCCTACGGGACTAGCGGGGGACAAATTCTTC

CDR3 length: 15
J gene: TRBJ2-7
D gene: TRBD1
V gene: TRBV20-1
clone size: many
CDR3 protein: CSARAPGTGRYEQYF
CDR3 DNA: TGCAGTGCTAGAGCCCCGGGGACAGGGCGCTACGAGCAGTACTTC

CDR3 length: 14
J gene: TRBJ2-7
D gene: NA
V gene: TRBV6-1
clone size: many
CDR3 protein: CASSFSEGDYEQYF
CDR3 DNA: TGTGCCAGCAGCTTTTCGGAGGGGGACTACGAGCAGTACTTC

CDR3 length: 15
J gene: TRBJ2-1
D gene: NA
V gene: TRBV2
clone size: NA
CDR3 protein: CASRWGEGSDNEQFF
CDR3 DNA: TGTGCCAGCAGATGGGGCGAGGGGAGTGACAATGAGCAGTTCTTC

CDR3 length: 16
J gene: TRBJ1-1
D gene: NA
V gene: TRBV7-8
clone size: many
CDR3 protein: CASSLFGRGSGTEAFF
CDR3 DNA: TGTGCCAGCAGCTTATTCGGCAGGGGAAGTGGGACTGAAGCTTTCTTT

CDR3 length: 12
J gene: TRBJ1-3
D gene: NA
V gene: TRBV6-6
clone size: many
CDR3 protein: CASSFRRNTIYF
CDR3 DNA: TGTGCCAGCAGCTTTAGGCGGAACACCATATATTTT

CDR3 length: 16
J gene: TRBJ2-2
D gene: NA
V gene: TRBV7-9
clone size: many
CDR3 protein: CASSLIGTQNTGELFF
CDR3 DNA: TGTGCCAGCAGCCTCATAGGGACCCAGAACACCGGGGAGCTGTTTTTT

CDR3 length: 12
J gene: TRBJ2-7
D gene: NA
V gene: TRBV7-2
clone size: many
CDR3 protein: CASSLSGYEQYF
CDR3 DNA: TGTGCCAGCAGCTTATCTGGCTACGAGCAGTACTTC

CDR3 length: 14
J gene: TRBJ1-2
D gene: NA
V gene: TRBV6-5
clone size: many
CDR3 protein: CASSQLRVLYGYTF
CDR3 DNA: TGTGCCAGCAGCCAACTTAGAGTCCTCTATGGCTACACCTTC

CDR3 length: 15
J gene: TRBJ1-3
D gene: NA
V gene: TRBV5-1
clone size: NA
CDR3 protein: CASSLEGYSGNTIYF
CDR3 DNA: TGCGCCAGCAGCTTGGAAGGGTACTCTGGAAACACCATATATTTT

CDR3 length: 15
J gene: TRBJ1-2
D gene: NA
V gene: TRBV30
clone size: many
CDR3 protein: CAWAAGGGANYGYTF
CDR3 DNA: TGTGCCTGGGCGGCCGGGGGGGGAGCGAACTATGGCTACACCTTC

CDR3 length: 12
J gene: TRBJ2-3
D gene: NA
V gene: TRBV10-2
clone size: many
CDR3 protein: CASNIGADTQYF
CDR3 DNA: TGCGCCAGCAACATAGGGGCAGATACGCAGTATTTT

CDR3 length: 12
J gene: TRBJ1-2
D gene: NA
V gene: TRBV2
clone size: many
CDR3 protein: CASSVRVRGYTF
CDR3 DNA: TGTGCCAGCAGTGTCAGGGTGAGAGGCTACACCTTC

CDR3 length: 14
J gene: TRBJ2-7
D gene: NA
V gene: TRBV13
clone size: many
CDR3 protein: CASSSPPPGWEQYF
CDR3 DNA: TGTGCCAGCAGCTCACCCCCGCCTGGCTGGGAGCAGTACTTC

CDR3 length: 14
J gene: TRBJ2-5
D gene: NA
V gene: TRBV5-1
clone size: NA
CDR3 protein: CASSSQDLQETQYF
CDR3 DNA: TGCGCCAGCAGCTCCCAGGACCTCCAAGAGACCCAGTACTTC

CDR3 length: 15
J gene: TRBJ1-5
D gene: NA
V gene: TRBV27
clone size: many
CDR3 protein: CASSLAGRINQPQHF
CDR3 DNA: TGTGCCAGCAGTTTAGCAGGGAGGATTAATCAGCCCCAGCATTTT

CDR3 length: 16
J gene: TRBJ1-5
D gene: NA
V gene: TRBV6-5
clone size: many
CDR3 protein: CASRPGEGSGNQPQHF
CDR3 DNA: TGTGCCAGCAGGCCGGGTGAGGGCTCAGGGAATCAGCCCCAGCATTTT

CDR3 length: 12
J gene: TRBJ2-1
D gene: NA
V gene: TRBV24-1
clone size: many
CDR3 protein: CATSDSHNEQFF
CDR3 DNA: TGTGCCACCAGTGATTCCCACAATGAGCAGTTCTTC

CDR3 length: 15
J gene: TRBJ2-5
D gene: NA
V gene: TRBV15
clone size: NA
CDR3 protein: CATSRVRVLQETQYF
CDR3 DNA: TGTGCCACCAGCAGAGTCAGGGTCCTCCAAGAGACCCAGTACTTC

CDR3 length: 17
J gene: TRBJ2-4
D gene: TRBD1
V gene: TRBV7-2
clone size: many
CDR3 protein: CASSLGGTGETKNIQYF
CDR3 DNA: TGTGCCAGCAGCTTAGGAGGGACAGGGGAAACCAAAAACATTCAGTACTTC